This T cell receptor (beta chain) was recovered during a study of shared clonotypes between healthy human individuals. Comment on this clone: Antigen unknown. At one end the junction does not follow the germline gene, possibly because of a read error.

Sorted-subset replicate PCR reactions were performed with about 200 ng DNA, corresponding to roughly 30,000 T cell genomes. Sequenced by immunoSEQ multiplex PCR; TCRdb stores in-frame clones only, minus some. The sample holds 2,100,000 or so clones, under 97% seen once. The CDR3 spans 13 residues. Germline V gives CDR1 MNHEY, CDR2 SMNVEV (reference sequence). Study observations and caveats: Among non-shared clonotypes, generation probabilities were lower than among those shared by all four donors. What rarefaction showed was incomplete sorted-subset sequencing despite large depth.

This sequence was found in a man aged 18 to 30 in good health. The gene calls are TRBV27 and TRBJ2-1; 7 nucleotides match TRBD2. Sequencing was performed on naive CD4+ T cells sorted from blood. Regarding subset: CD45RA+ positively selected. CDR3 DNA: TGTGCCAGCACTTTAAGCGGGGCGTCGGAGCAGTTCTTC. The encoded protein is CASTLSGASEQFF.